The rows below give T cell receptor beta chains drawn from one sample of a study of cytomegalovirus exposure and HLA in healthy donors. Produced via immunoSEQ multiplex PCR; TCRdb's table is partial and in-frame only. This sample has some 150,000 clones; roughly 80% occur once, and the top ten carry 6.5% to 7%. The material sequenced was PBMCs. These TCRs come from a woman in her thirties or forties in good health and CMV-seropositive. Both conserved end residues are part of each CDR3. Each record gives: clone size, V gene, D gene, J gene, CDR3 DNA, CDR3 protein. D genes are given only for firm matches. Clone size, where shown, is once, few, many, or a class for clones that have expanded.

clone_size: .
v_call: TRBV29-1
d_call: TRBD1
j_call: TRBJ1-1
cdr3_nt: TGCAGCGTTGATTCTTGGGGGGGGTGGGGGACAGGGGATAGTGAAGCTTTCTTT
cdr3_aa: CSVDSWGGWGTGDSEAFF

clone_size: once
v_call: TRBV7-6
d_call: TRBD1
j_call: TRBJ1-6
cdr3_nt: TGTGCCAGCAGCCTCGGCCGGGACAGAAATAATTCACCCCTCCACTTT
cdr3_aa: CASSLGRDRNNSPLHF

clone_size: .
v_call: TRBV7-9
d_call: .
j_call: TRBJ1-6
cdr3_nt: TGTGCCAGCAGCTTCTCGGGGTCGTCCCCCCTCCACTTT
cdr3_aa: CASSFSGSSPLHF

clone_size: .
v_call: TRBV10-1
d_call: TRBD1
j_call: TRBJ2-3
cdr3_nt: TGCGCCAGCAGCCAGGGGGTCACAGATACGCAGTATTTT
cdr3_aa: CASSQGVTDTQYF

clone_size: .
v_call: TRBV18
d_call: TRBD1
j_call: TRBJ1-1
cdr3_nt: TGTGCCAGCTCACCTCCAGGGGGCAGTCGAACTGAAGCTTTCTTT
cdr3_aa: CASSPPGGSRTEAFF

clone_size: .
v_call: TRBV4-1
d_call: .
j_call: TRBJ1-1
cdr3_nt: TGCGCCAGCAGCCAAGATGGCCTTGCATACACTGAAGCTTTCTTT
cdr3_aa: CASSQDGLAYTEAFF

clone_size: .
v_call: TRBV5-6
d_call: .
j_call: TRBJ1-3
cdr3_nt: TGTGCCAGCAGCGGAAATGTAGGAGCTGGAAACACCATATATTTT
cdr3_aa: CASSGNVGAGNTIYF

clone_size: once
v_call: TRBV7-3
d_call: TRBD1
j_call: TRBJ2-5
cdr3_nt: TGTGCCAGCAGCCGACAGGGCGGAGAGACCCAGTACTTC
cdr3_aa: CASSRQGGETQYF

clone_size: .
v_call: TRBV7-3
d_call: .
j_call: TRBJ2-1
cdr3_nt: TGTGCCAGCAGCTTCCTCCCGGGGGACAATGAGCAGTTCTTC
cdr3_aa: CASSFLPGDNEQFF

clone_size: .
v_call: TRBV9
d_call: .
j_call: TRBJ1-2
cdr3_nt: TGTGCCAGCAGCGACAGTGGGGGGAAGGGTGGCTATACCTTC
cdr3_aa: CASSDSGGKGGYTF

clone_size: .
v_call: TRBV7-9
d_call: .
j_call: TRBJ2-2
cdr3_nt: TGTGCCAGCAGCCCGTCAGTGGGGGAGCTGTTTTTT
cdr3_aa: CASSPSVGELFF

clone_size: .
v_call: TRBV18
d_call: TRBD2
j_call: TRBJ2-7
cdr3_nt: TGTGCCAGCTCACCAACTAGCGGGGTTACCTACGAGCAGTACTTC
cdr3_aa: CASSPTSGVTYEQYF

clone_size: .
v_call: TRBV4-2
d_call: TRBD2
j_call: TRBJ2-1
cdr3_nt: TGTGCCAGCACGAGACTAGCGGGGGGGGAGCAGTTCTTC
cdr3_aa: CASTRLAGGEQFF

clone_size: .
v_call: TRBV7-2
d_call: TRBD2
j_call: TRBJ2-7
cdr3_nt: TGTGCCAGCAGACCCACTAGCGGGGGGACCTACGAGCAGTACTTC
cdr3_aa: CASRPTSGGTYEQYF

clone_size: .
v_call: TRBV7-9
d_call: TRBD2
j_call: TRBJ2-3
cdr3_nt: TGTGCCAGCACCCCGTCCGGGGGAGGGGATACGCAGTATTTT
cdr3_aa: CASTPSGGGDTQYF

clone_size: .
v_call: TRBV6-6
d_call: .
j_call: TRBJ1-3
cdr3_nt: TGTGCCAGCAGTTACAGGCAGGGGGGAAACACCATATATTTT
cdr3_aa: CASSYRQGGNTIYF

clone_size: few
v_call: TRBV5-6
d_call: TRBD1
j_call: TRBJ1-1
cdr3_nt: TGTGCCAGCAGCTTGGGTCAGGGGGCCGACGCTTTCTTT
cdr3_aa: CASSLGQGADAFF

clone_size: .
v_call: TRBV5-1
d_call: TRBD1
j_call: TRBJ1-1
cdr3_nt: TGCGCCAGCAGCTTAACAGGACAGGGGACTAAAGAAGCTTTCTTT
cdr3_aa: CASSLTGQGTKEAFF

clone_size: .
v_call: TRBV25-1
d_call: .
j_call: TRBJ1-2
cdr3_nt: TGTGCCAGCAGTGACTTCCGCCATGAGACAGGCAGTCGCTACACCTTC
cdr3_aa: CASSDFRHETGSRYTF

clone_size: .
v_call: TRBV9
d_call: .
j_call: TRBJ2-3
cdr3_nt: TGTGCCAGCAGCGTTACCGCGACAGATACGCAGTATTTT
cdr3_aa: CASSVTATDTQYF

clone_size: .
v_call: TRBV15
d_call: TRBD1
j_call: TRBJ2-3
cdr3_nt: TGTGCCACCAGCAGAACCGGGACAGGTTCGCGGGCAGATACGCAGTATTTT
cdr3_aa: CATSRTGTGSRADTQYF

clone_size: .
v_call: TRBV28
d_call: TRBD1
j_call: TRBJ1-1
cdr3_nt: TGTGCCAGCAGCCCACACCGACAGGGTCTGAACACTGAAGCTTTCTTT
cdr3_aa: CASSPHRQGLNTEAFF

clone_size: once
v_call: TRBV6-5
d_call: .
j_call: TRBJ2-1
cdr3_nt: TGTGCCAGCAGTTATGTCACGGGGGACAATGAGCAGTTCTTC
cdr3_aa: CASSYVTGDNEQFF

clone_size: .
v_call: TRBV7-3
d_call: .
j_call: TRBJ1-2
cdr3_nt: TGTGCCAGCAGCTTAAATCCCGCAGGATCTGGCTACACCTTC
cdr3_aa: CASSLNPAGSGYTF

clone_size: .
v_call: TRBV5-1
d_call: .
j_call: TRBJ2-1
cdr3_nt: TGCGCCAGCAGCTTTAGGGGGGGGCGCTCCTACAATGAGCAGTTCTTC
cdr3_aa: CASSFRGGRSYNEQFF

clone_size: .
v_call: TRBV13
d_call: TRBD1
j_call: TRBJ2-2
cdr3_nt: TGTGCCAGCAGCCTCTTTACCGGGACAGGGGGATTCGCGTACACCGGGGAGCTGTTTTTT
cdr3_aa: CASSLFTGTGGFAYTGELFF

clone_size: .
v_call: TRBV29-1
d_call: .
j_call: TRBJ2-1
cdr3_nt: TGCAGCGCCCCTAGGACTGATGAGCAGTTCTTC
cdr3_aa: CSAPRTDEQFF

clone_size: once
v_call: TRBV18
d_call: .
j_call: TRBJ2-4
cdr3_nt: TGTGCCAGCTCACCCGGAGGGTATCGGGAAAACATTCAGTACTTC
cdr3_aa: CASSPGGYRENIQYF

clone_size: .
v_call: TRBV7-9
d_call: .
j_call: TRBJ1-1
cdr3_nt: TGTGCCAGCAGCTTCGGCGGCAGGGCGGAGGGAGCTTTCTTT
cdr3_aa: CASSFGGRAEGAFF

clone_size: .
v_call: TRBV30
d_call: .
j_call: TRBJ1-4
cdr3_nt: TGTGCCTGGAGTTACCGACAGAGAGATGAAAAACTGTTTTTT
cdr3_aa: CAWSYRQRDEKLFF

clone_size: few
v_call: TRBV2
d_call: .
j_call: TRBJ1-1
cdr3_nt: TGTGCCAGCAGTAGGAGACGGATGAACACTGAAGCTTTCTTT
cdr3_aa: CASSRRRMNTEAFF

clone_size: .
v_call: TRBV12-5
d_call: TRBD1
j_call: TRBJ2-1
cdr3_nt: TGTGCTAGTGGTTCTCTCCACAGGGGGGAGCAGTTCTTC
cdr3_aa: CASGSLHRGEQFF

clone_size: .
v_call: TRBV6-1
d_call: .
j_call: TRBJ1-2
cdr3_nt: TGTGCCAGCAGTGAAAGGGGGAACTCACCCTATGGCTACACCTTC
cdr3_aa: CASSERGNSPYGYTF

clone_size: once
v_call: TRBV2
d_call: TRBD2
j_call: TRBJ2-7
cdr3_nt: TGTGCCAGCAGTGATTTTCGTCTAGCGGGGGACGAGCAGTACTTC
cdr3_aa: CASSDFRLAGDEQYF

clone_size: .
v_call: TRBV6-5
d_call: .
j_call: TRBJ2-2
cdr3_nt: TGTGCCAGCAGTTACTCTGTCGCCGGGGAGCTGTTTTTT
cdr3_aa: CASSYSVAGELFF

clone_size: once
v_call: TRBV7-6
d_call: .
j_call: TRBJ2-5
cdr3_nt: TGTGCCAGCAGCTTACCCGGACAGATTCGACAGACCCAGTACTTC
cdr3_aa: CASSLPGQIRQTQYF

clone_size: .
v_call: TRBV11-3
d_call: .
j_call: TRBJ2-1
cdr3_nt: TGTGCCAGCAGCCGACAGGGAGGCGTCCGCGATGAGCAGTTCTTC
cdr3_aa: CASSRQGGVRDEQFF

clone_size: .
v_call: TRBV6-5
d_call: TRBD1
j_call: TRBJ2-2
cdr3_nt: TGTGCCAGCAGTAAGGGACAGACCGGGGAGCTGTTTTTT
cdr3_aa: CASSKGQTGELFF

clone_size: .
v_call: TRBV6-5
d_call: .
j_call: TRBJ2-4
cdr3_nt: TGTGCCAGCAGTTCCGGAGACAGGGCCAAAAACATTCAGTACTTC
cdr3_aa: CASSSGDRAKNIQYF

clone_size: .
v_call: TRBV19
d_call: TRBD2
j_call: TRBJ2-7
cdr3_nt: TGTGCCAGTAGTGCCTACGGACTAGCGGGGGGGAAGATGGACGAGCAGTACTTC
cdr3_aa: CASSAYGLAGGKMDEQYF

clone_size: .
v_call: TRBV11-2
d_call: .
j_call: TRBJ2-7
cdr3_nt: TGTGCCAGCAGCACAGGGACAATGGGTCAGTACTTC
cdr3_aa: CASSTGTMGQYF

clone_size: few
v_call: TRBV19
d_call: .
j_call: TRBJ1-4
cdr3_nt: TGTGCCAGTAGTATAGGGGTTTTCCTCGGCGGCCTTGAAAAACTGTTTTTT
cdr3_aa: CASSIGVFLGGLEKLFF